This T cell receptor beta chain emerged from a study of blood T cell repertoires in COVID-19. Sequenced by immunoSEQ multiplex PCR; TCRdb stores in-frame clones only, minus some. The sample shows some 240,000 clones, around 87% of them seen only once. V lost 5 bases, J lost 3 bases, and 5 bases stayed unmatched. The CDR3 is 15 residues long. Per germline, CDR1 SGHTA and CDR2 FQGNSA. The sequencing sample was made of peripheral blood. The chain joins TRBV7-2 to TRBJ1-3; 9 positions agree with TRBD1. The TCR was taken from a woman aged 55-69 years with COVID-19, enrolled during active disease. The CDR3 DNA reads TGTGCCAGCAGCCAAACAGGGGGCCATGGAAACACCATATATTTT. Protein: CASSQTGGHGNTIYF. The entire variable domain, with the rest obtained from reference TRBV7-2 and TRBJ1-3, is as follows: GAGVSQSPSNKVTEKGKDVELRCDPISGHTALYWYRQSLGQGLEFLIYFQGNSAPDKSGLPSDRFSAERTGGSVSTLTIQRTQQEDSAVYLCASSQTGGHGNTIYFGEGSWLTVV.